The rows below give T cell receptor beta chains drawn from one sample of a study of blood T cell repertoires in COVID-19. This table comes from immunoSEQ multiplex PCR, and its TCRdb copy is limited to in-frame clones, with some not included. Found here are hundreds of thousands of clones, about 73% of them singletons; the top ten hold about 3.5%. Sequenced: peripheral blood. The receptor source for this set is a woman of 80 years or more with acute or convalescent COVID-19. Both conserved end residues are part of each CDR3. The D gene is left open where the match is weak. Only part of the rows carry a size: once, few, many, or a class if the clone is expanded.

abundance: NA; j_gene: TRBJ1-5; d_gene: TRBD1; v_gene: TRBV11-2; CDR3aa: CASSSQGAAQPQHF; CDR3nt: TGTGCCAGCAGCTCCCAGGGGGCGGCTCAGCCCCAGCATTTT
abundance: NA; j_gene: TRBJ2-5; d_gene: NA; v_gene: TRBV15; CDR3aa: CATSRDRGETQYF; CDR3nt: TGTGCCACCAGCAGAGATAGGGGAGAGACCCAGTACTTC
abundance: NA; j_gene: TRBJ2-5; d_gene: NA; v_gene: TRBV5-1; CDR3aa: CASSLGVTPTLRGTQYF; CDR3nt: TGCGCCAGCAGCTTGGGTGTGACACCTACTTTGCGGGGGACCCAGTACTTC
abundance: NA; j_gene: TRBJ1-1; d_gene: NA; v_gene: TRBV4-1; CDR3aa: CASSQGSYTEAFF; CDR3nt: TGCGCCAGCAGCCAAGGCAGTTACACTGAAGCTTTCTTT
abundance: NA; j_gene: TRBJ1-2; d_gene: NA; v_gene: TRBV6-5; CDR3aa: CASSSQGFGGYTF; CDR3nt: TGTGCCAGCAGTTCGCAGGGGTTTGGCGGCTACACCTTC
abundance: few; j_gene: TRBJ1-2; d_gene: TRBD1; v_gene: TRBV6-5; CDR3aa: CASSNRQGVYGYTF; CDR3nt: TGTGCCAGCAGTAACCGACAGGGGGTCTATGGCTACACCTTC
abundance: NA; j_gene: TRBJ1-5; d_gene: TRBD1; v_gene: TRBV6-6; CDR3aa: CASRDRVSNQPQHF; CDR3nt: TGTGCCAGCAGAGACAGGGTCAGCAATCAGCCCCAGCATTTT
abundance: NA; j_gene: TRBJ2-3; d_gene: NA; v_gene: TRBV9; CDR3aa: CASSARQGTDTQYF; CDR3nt: TGTGCCAGCAGCGCGAGACAGGGCACAGATACGCAGTATTTT
abundance: NA; j_gene: TRBJ2-1; d_gene: TRBD1; v_gene: TRBV4-2; CDR3aa: CASSHGQGYNEQFF; CDR3nt: TGTGCCAGCAGCCACGGACAGGGGTACAATGAGCAGTTCTTC
abundance: NA; j_gene: TRBJ1-1; d_gene: NA; v_gene: TRBV19; CDR3aa: CASSPRGGSNTEAFF; CDR3nt: TGTGCCAGTAGTCCGCGGGGAGGGTCGAACACTGAAGCTTTCTTT
abundance: NA; j_gene: TRBJ1-3; d_gene: TRBD1; v_gene: TRBV5-1; CDR3aa: CASSPSTGGGNTIYF; CDR3nt: TGCGCCAGCAGCCCTTCCACAGGGGGAGGAAACACCATATATTTT
abundance: NA; j_gene: TRBJ1-4; d_gene: NA; v_gene: TRBV24-1; CDR3aa: CATPSGNKKEKLFF; CDR3nt: TGTGCCACCCCTAGCGGCAACAAGAAAGAAAAACTGTTTTTT
abundance: NA; j_gene: TRBJ1-2; d_gene: NA; v_gene: TRBV11-2; CDR3aa: CASSRLRGPLNYGYTF; CDR3nt: TGTGCCAGCAGCCGCTTGCGGGGACCACTTAACTATGGCTACACCTTC
abundance: NA; j_gene: TRBJ2-1; d_gene: TRBD1; v_gene: TRBV29-1; CDR3aa: CSLGTANEQFF; CDR3nt: TGCAGCCTTGGGACAGCTAATGAGCAGTTCTTC
abundance: NA; j_gene: TRBJ2-3; d_gene: TRBD1; v_gene: TRBV5-1; CDR3aa: CASSYQGQTDTQYF; CDR3nt: TGCGCCAGCAGCTACCAGGGACAGACAGATACGCAGTATTTT
abundance: few; j_gene: TRBJ1-2; d_gene: NA; v_gene: TRBV10-3; CDR3aa: CAISEGADYGYTF; CDR3nt: TGTGCCATCAGTGAGGGGGCAGACTATGGCTACACCTTC
abundance: NA; j_gene: TRBJ1-5; d_gene: TRBD1; v_gene: TRBV19; CDR3aa: CASSIRTGDLYSNQPQHF; CDR3nt: TGTGCCAGTAGTATAAGGACAGGGGACCTTTATAGCAATCAGCCCCAGCATTTT
abundance: NA; j_gene: TRBJ2-3; d_gene: TRBD2; v_gene: TRBV9; CDR3aa: CASSAGLAGNTQYF; CDR3nt: TGTGCCAGCAGCGCCGGACTAGCGGGGAATACGCAGTATTTT
abundance: NA; j_gene: TRBJ2-3; d_gene: NA; v_gene: TRBV4-1; CDR3aa: CASSQQGGPTDTQYF; CDR3nt: TGCGCCAGCAGCCAACAAGGGGGTCCCACAGATACGCAGTATTTT
abundance: NA; j_gene: TRBJ2-1; d_gene: TRBD1; v_gene: TRBV3-1/TRBV3-2; CDR3aa: CASSLSTGGSEQFF; CDR3nt: TGTGCCAGCAGCCTCAGTACAGGGGGCAGTGAGCAGTTCTTC
abundance: NA; j_gene: TRBJ2-5; d_gene: TRBD1; v_gene: TRBV5-4; CDR3aa: CASSFGTEETQYF; CDR3nt: TGTGCCAGCAGCTTCGGGACAGAAGAGACCCAGTACTTC
abundance: NA; j_gene: TRBJ2-1; d_gene: NA; v_gene: TRBV5-1; CDR3aa: CASRGAEWSGEQFF; CDR3nt: TGCGCCAGCAGAGGTGCAGAGTGGAGTGGTGAGCAGTTCTTC
abundance: NA; j_gene: TRBJ1-3; d_gene: NA; v_gene: TRBV18; CDR3aa: CASSPQTGGLPGNTIYF; CDR3nt: TGTGCCAGCTCACCCCAAACCGGAGGGCTCCCTGGAAACACCATATATTTT
abundance: NA; j_gene: TRBJ1-5; d_gene: TRBD1; v_gene: TRBV6-2/TRBV6-3; CDR3aa: CASSPRGFTGGLNQPQHF; CDR3nt: TGTGCCAGCAGCCCCCGTGGGTTTACAGGGGGGCTCAATCAGCCCCAGCATTTT
abundance: NA; j_gene: TRBJ1-1; d_gene: NA; v_gene: TRBV5-5; CDR3aa: CASSYPQGLMNTEAFF; CDR3nt: TGTGCCAGCAGCTACCCTCAGGGACTCATGAACACTGAAGCTTTCTTT
abundance: NA; j_gene: TRBJ1-2; d_gene: NA; v_gene: TRBV21-1; CDR3aa: CASSPRDRVGHGYTF; CDR3nt: TGTGCCAGCAGCCCTCGGGACAGGGTGGGGCATGGCTACACCTTC
abundance: NA; j_gene: TRBJ1-2; d_gene: TRBD1; v_gene: TRBV5-1; CDR3aa: CASSLRAGGYGYTF; CDR3nt: TGCGCCAGCAGCTTGAGGGCAGGGGGCTATGGCTACACCTTC
abundance: NA; j_gene: TRBJ1-3; d_gene: TRBD1; v_gene: TRBV11-2; CDR3aa: CASRHRDSGNTIYF; CDR3nt: TGTGCCAGCAGGCACCGGGACAGCGGAAACACCATATATTTT